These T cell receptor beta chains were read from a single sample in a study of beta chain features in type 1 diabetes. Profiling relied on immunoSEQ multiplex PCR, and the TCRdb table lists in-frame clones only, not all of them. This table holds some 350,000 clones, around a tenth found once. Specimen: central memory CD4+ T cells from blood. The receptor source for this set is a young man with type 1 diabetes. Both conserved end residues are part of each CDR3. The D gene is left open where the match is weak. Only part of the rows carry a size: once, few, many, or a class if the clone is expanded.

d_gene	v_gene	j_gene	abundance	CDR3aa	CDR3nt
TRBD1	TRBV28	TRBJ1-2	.	CASSLGGQANYGYTF	TGTGCCAGCAGTTTGGGTGGACAGGCTAACTATGGCTACACCTTC
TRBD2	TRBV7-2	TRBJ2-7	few	CASSLGPVAGAYEQYF	TGTGCCAGCAGCTTAGGACCCGTAGCGGGGGCCTACGAGCAGTACTTC
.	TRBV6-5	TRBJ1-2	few	CASSEAWEYGYTF	TGTGCCAGCAGTGAAGCCTGGGAGTATGGCTACACCTTC
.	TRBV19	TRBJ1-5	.	CASSISGNQPQHF	TGTGCCAGTAGTATATCGGGGAATCAGCCCCAGCATTTT
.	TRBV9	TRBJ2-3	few	CASSSQRGLTPTDTQYF	TGTGCCAGCAGCTCCCAGAGGGGCCTCACCCCCACAGATACGCAGTATTTT
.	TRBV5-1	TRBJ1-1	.	CASSPSGAGNTEAFF	TGCGCCAGCAGTCCTTCAGGGGCAGGGAACACTGAAGCTTTCTTT
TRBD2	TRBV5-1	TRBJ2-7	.	CASSLLPGTSETYEQYF	TGCGCCAGCAGCCTCCTACCGGGGACTAGCGAGACCTACGAGCAGTACTTC
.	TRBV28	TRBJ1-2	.	CASSLLGRALNYGYTF	TGTGCCAGCAGTTTATTAGGCAGGGCGCTTAACTATGGCTACACCTTC
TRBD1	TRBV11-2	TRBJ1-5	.	CASTPGGINQPQHF	TGTGCCAGCACCCCAGGGGGCATCAATCAGCCCCAGCATTTT
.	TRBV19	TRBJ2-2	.	CASSGSANTGELFF	TGTGCCAGTTCCGGGTCGGCGAACACCGGGGAGCTGTTTTTT
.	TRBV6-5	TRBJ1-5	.	CASSTDYNQPQHF	TGTGCCAGCAGTACGGATTACAATCAGCCCCAGCATTTT
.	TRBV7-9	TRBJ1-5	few	CASSPHGGSDQPQHF	TGTGCCAGCAGCCCCCATGGGGGTAGTGATCAGCCCCAGCATTTT